This T cell receptor beta chain was sequenced for a study of cytomegalovirus exposure and HLA in healthy donors. Study-level findings and limits: In an earlier analysis, productive rearrangement rates for most beta V segments clustered near 87% or 30%.

As for this clone: No antigen is known for it.

In the PCR, 60 Vbeta and 13 Jbeta primers were used. Clones were sequenced by immunoSEQ multiplex PCR, and TCRdb holds only the in-frame ones, with some missing. The sample shows about 120,000 clones, over 60% of them seen only once. Germline CDR1 reads MNHNS; CDR2 reads SASEGT. CDR3 length equals 14 residues. The chain carries TRBV6-1 and TRBJ2-3; D is possibly TRBD1 (6 bases). The TCR sequence derives from a human donor in good health. The sequenced sample consisted of PBMCs. The CDR3 nucleotides are TGTGCGCCCCAGGGGCCCCCTTGTAGGAATACGCAGTATTTT. The encoded protein is CAPQGPPCRNTQYF.